Listed here are 13 T cell receptor beta chains from one sample, sequenced in a study of technical replicates of blood from a few donors. The assay was immunoSEQ multiplex PCR, and TCRdb's table has in-frame clones only and misses some. The sample shows about 90,000 clones, about 94% of them seen only once. The sequencing input was T cells isolated from PBMCs. All receptors come from a human donor in good health.

The chain carries TRBV25-1 and TRBJ1-2, with D unclear. V dropped 3 bases and J dropped 4 bases, with 18 bases sitting between them. This CDR3 has 16 amino acids. CDR1 and CDR2 (germline): MGHDK, SYGVNS. CDR3 sequence reads: CASSERSGGFGYGYTF. Written as DNA, the CDR3 is TGTGCCAGCAGTGAGAGGTCCGGCGGCTTCGGCTATGGCTACACCTTC.

The CDR3 DNA reads TGTGCCAGCAGCCAAAGAAAACCGGGACAGGGGGCGAATGAGCAGTTCTTC. This codes for CASSQRKPGQGANEQFF. J is TRBJ2-1 and V is TRBV11-2, with 12 bases that match TRBD1. The germline V gene has CDR1 SGHAT and CDR2 FQNNGV. V was clipped by 5 bases and J by 7 bases; unmatched bases: 12. This CDR3 is 17 amino acids long.

The chain couples TRBV6-5 to TRBJ2-5, with D possibly matching TRBD1 (5 bases). The CDR3 loop spans 14 amino acids. V lost 5 bases and J 4 bases, leaving 14 bases between the germline ends. The germline gives CDR1 MNHEY, CDR2 SVGAGI. The CDR3 reads CASSPWGRGETQYF. CDR3 nucleotide sequence: TGTGCCAGCAGTCCCTGGGGAAGGGGAGAGACCCAGTACTTC.

This CDR3 is CASSPTGGGANTEAFF. CDR3 in DNA: TGTGCCAGCAGCCCGACAGGGGGGGGCGCAAACACTGAAGCTTTCTTT. This rearrangement joins TRBV9 to TRBJ1-1; 9 bases match TRBD1. V dropped 4 bases and J dropped 2; count of bases not matched to a gene: 9. The length of the CDR3 is 16 residues. From germline, CDR1 is SGDLS and CDR2 YYNGEE.

This clone showed up just a few times. The chain uses TRBV6-6 and TRBJ2-1; the match to TRBD2 covers 12 bases. The CDR3 consists of 15 residues. After removal of 7 bases from V and 3 bases from J, the junction contained 4 bases not matched to a gene. Germline V gene data show CDR1 as MNHNY and CDR2 as SVGAGI (reference sequence). The CDR3 here is CASTASGRVYNEQFF. The DNA for the CDR3 is TGTGCCAGCACGGCTAGCGGGAGGGTCTACAATGAGCAGTTCTTC.

This rearrangement joins TRBV30 to TRBJ2-5; possible D gene TRBD1, 7 bases. The V end lost 3 bases, the J end lost 5 bases, and 16 bases lay between the germline ends. CDR1 GTSNPN and CDR2 SVGIG come from the germline V gene (reference sequence). The CDR3 runs 14 residues. The CDR3 spells CAWSRGTDRETQYF. The CDR3 coding sequence is TGTGCCTGGAGCCGGGGGACAGACAGGGAGACCCAGTACTTC.

In this sample, this clone turned up once. The chain couples TRBV5-6 to TRBJ2-3; TRBD2 aligns across 7 bases. The CDR3 is 15 residues long. Trimming took 2 bases from V and 2 from J; bases not matched to a gene: 5. Germline loops: CDR1 SGHDT, CDR2 YYEEEE. The CDR3, as DNA: TGTGCCAGCAGCTTTCCGGGACTACCCACAGATACGCAGTATTTT. Encoded protein: CASSFPGLPTDTQYF.

The chain uses TRBV12-5 and TRBJ1-1, with 7 bases lining up with TRBD1. V lost 0 bases to trimming and J lost 2 bases; unmatched junction nucleotides: 12. The CDR3 sequence is 18 residues long. The germline CDR1 and CDR2 sequences are LGHNT and FRNRAP. CDR3 loop: CASGLVRTGDVVNTEAFF. The CDR3 coding sequence is TGTGCTAGTGGTTTGGTACGAACAGGGGATGTCGTAAACACTGAAGCTTTCTTT.

This clone was counted a single time. The chain has TRBV5-4 and TRBJ2-7; 9 positions agree with TRBD1. This CDR3 has 14 amino acids. J was trimmed by 3 bases and V by 4 bases; bases with no gene match: 5. The V gene's germline CDR1 is SGHNT and CDR2 YYREEE (reference sequence). The CDR3 coding sequence is TGTGCCAGCAGCCCGGGACAGGGAAACTACGAGCAGTACTTC. Its protein product is CASSPGQGNYEQYF.

The chain couples TRBV4-1 to TRBJ2-3; 8 nucleotides align to TRBD2. The germline V gene encodes CDR1 MGHRA and CDR2 YSYEKL. V gave up 4 bases and J gave up 11 bases; unmatched junction bases: 17. This CDR3 comprises 16 residues. In DNA, the CDR3 is TGCGCCAGCAGCCCTTCATCGGGAGCGGGAGCTCCGATGCAGTATTTT. This translates into CASSPSSGAGAPMQYF.

The chain links TRBV19 to TRBJ1-2, with 8 bases matching TRBD1. Germline trimming cut 3 bases from V and 8 bases from J; bases unmatched to any gene: 14. This CDR3 has 16 amino acids. Germline V CDR1 and CDR2: LNHDA, SQIVND (reference sequence). Written as DNA, the CDR3 is TGTGCCAGTAGTATTATCGTTTTTGAGACAGGGGTGGGCTACACCTTC. This sequence encodes CASSIIVFETGVGYTF. Full variable domain (outside the CDR3, taken from reference TRBV19 and TRBJ1-2): DGGITQSPKYLFRKEGQNVTLSCEQNLNHDAMYWYRQDPGQGLRLIYYSQIVNDFQKGDIAEGYSVSREKKESFPLTVTSAQKNPTAFYLCASSIIVFETGVGYTFGSGTRLTVV.

This chain joins TRBV5-5 and TRBJ1-1; D unresolved. The CDR3 totals 14 residues. Germline-derived CDR1 and CDR2 are SGHKS and YYEKEE (reference sequence). V was clipped by 0 bases and J by 1 base, with 7 bases between them. The CDR3 is CASSLGGGNTEAFF. The CDR3 coding sequence is TGTGCCAGCAGCTTGGGGGGAGGGAACACTGAAGCTTTCTTT.

The chain recombines TRBV5-1 with TRBJ2-7; 9 bases fit TRBD1. V gave up 4 bases and J gave up 5 bases; unmatched junction bases: 7. CDR3 length: 14 amino acids. In germline, CDR1 is SGHRS, CDR2 YFSETQ. The CDR3 DNA reads TGCGCCAGCAGCCTGAGGGACAGGGCGGACGAGCAGTACTTC. Translation: CASSLRDRADEQYF.